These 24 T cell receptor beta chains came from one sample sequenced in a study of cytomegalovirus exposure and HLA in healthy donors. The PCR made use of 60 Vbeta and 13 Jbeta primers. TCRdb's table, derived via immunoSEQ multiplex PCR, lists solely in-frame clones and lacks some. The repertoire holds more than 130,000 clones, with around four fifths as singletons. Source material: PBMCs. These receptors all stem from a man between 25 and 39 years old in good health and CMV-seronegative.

The CDR3 DNA follows: TGCGCCAGCAGCTTGGGACAGGGACACGGCTACACCTTC. Encoded protein: CASSLGQGHGYTF. This chain links TRBV5-1 with TRBJ1-2; 7 nucleotides align to TRBD1. The germline V gene has CDR1 SGHRS and CDR2 YFSETQ. The ends lost 0 bases at V and 8 bases at J; junction bases unmatched: 4. The CDR3 consists of 13 residues.

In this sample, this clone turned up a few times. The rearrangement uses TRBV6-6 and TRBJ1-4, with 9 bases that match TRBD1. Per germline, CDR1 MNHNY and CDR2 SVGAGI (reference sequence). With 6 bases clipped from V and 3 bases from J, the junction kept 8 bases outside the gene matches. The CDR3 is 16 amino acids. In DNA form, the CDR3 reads TGTGCCAGCAGGCCCACAGGGGGCTTATCTAATGAAAAACTGTTTTTT. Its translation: CASRPTGGLSNEKLFF.

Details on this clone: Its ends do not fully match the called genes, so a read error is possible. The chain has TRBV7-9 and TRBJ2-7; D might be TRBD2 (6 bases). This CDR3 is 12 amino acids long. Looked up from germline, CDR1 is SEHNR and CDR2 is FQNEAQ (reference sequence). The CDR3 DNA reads TGTTCCAGCCGTTCGGGGGCCTACGAGCAGTACTTC. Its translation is CSSRSGAYEQYF.

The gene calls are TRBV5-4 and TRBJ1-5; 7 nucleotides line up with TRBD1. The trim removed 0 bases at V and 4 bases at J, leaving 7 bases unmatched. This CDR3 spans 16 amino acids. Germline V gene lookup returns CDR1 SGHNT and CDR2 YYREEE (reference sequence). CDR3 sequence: CASSLGGTVENQPQHF. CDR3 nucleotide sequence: TGTGCCAGCAGCTTGGGCGGGACAGTGGAGAATCAGCCCCAGCATTTT.

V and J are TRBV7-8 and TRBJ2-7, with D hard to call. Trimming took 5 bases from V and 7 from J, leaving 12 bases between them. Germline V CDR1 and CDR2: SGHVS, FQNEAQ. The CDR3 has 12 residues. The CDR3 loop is CASSQTEVEQYF. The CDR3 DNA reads TGTGCCAGCAGCCAAACCGAGGTTGAGCAGTACTTC.

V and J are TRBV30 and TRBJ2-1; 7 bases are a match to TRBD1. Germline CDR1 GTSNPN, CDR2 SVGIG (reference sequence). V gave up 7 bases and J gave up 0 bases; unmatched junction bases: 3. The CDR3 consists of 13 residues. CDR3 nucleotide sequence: TGTGCCTTGGACAGGAACTCCTACAATGAGCAGTTCTTC. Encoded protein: CALDRNSYNEQFF. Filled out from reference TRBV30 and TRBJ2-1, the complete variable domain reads SQTIHQWPATLVQPVGSPLSLECTVEGTSNPNLYWYRQAAGRGLQLLFYSVGIGQISSEVPQNLSASRPQDRQFILSSKKLLLSDSGFYLCALDRNSYNEQFFGPGTRLTVL.

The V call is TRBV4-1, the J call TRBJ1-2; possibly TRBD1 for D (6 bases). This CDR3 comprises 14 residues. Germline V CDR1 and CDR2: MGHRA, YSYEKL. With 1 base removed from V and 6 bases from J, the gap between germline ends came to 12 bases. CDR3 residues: CASSQVGQGNGYTF. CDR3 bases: TGCGCCAGCAGCCAAGTGGGGCAGGGGAATGGCTACACCTTC.

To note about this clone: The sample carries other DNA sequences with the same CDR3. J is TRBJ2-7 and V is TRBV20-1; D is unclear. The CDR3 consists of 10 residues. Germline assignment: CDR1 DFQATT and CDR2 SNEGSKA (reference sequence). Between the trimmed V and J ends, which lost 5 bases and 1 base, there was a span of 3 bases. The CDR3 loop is CSAASYEQYF. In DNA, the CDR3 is TGCAGTGCTGCGTCCTACGAGCAGTACTTC.

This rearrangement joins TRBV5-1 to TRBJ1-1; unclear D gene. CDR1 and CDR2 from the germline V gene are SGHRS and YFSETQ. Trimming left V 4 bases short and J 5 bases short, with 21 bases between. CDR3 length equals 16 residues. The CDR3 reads CASSPVGGGHGTEAFF. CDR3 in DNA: TGCGCCAGCAGCCCAGTAGGAGGAGGGCACGGGACTGAAGCTTTCTTT. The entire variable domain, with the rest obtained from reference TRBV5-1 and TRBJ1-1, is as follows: KAGVTQTPRYLIKTRGQQVTLSCSPISGHRSVSWYQQTPGQGLQFLFEYFSETQRNKGNFPGRFSGRQFSNSRSEMNVSTLELGDSALYLCASSPVGGGHGTEAFFGQGTRLTVV.

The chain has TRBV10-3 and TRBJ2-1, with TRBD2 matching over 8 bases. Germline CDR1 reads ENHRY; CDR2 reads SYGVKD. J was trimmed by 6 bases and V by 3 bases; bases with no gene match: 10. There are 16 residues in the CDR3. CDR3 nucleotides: TGTGCCATCAGTGAAGGGGGACTAGTGATTTCCAATGAGCAGTTCTTC. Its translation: CAISEGGLVISNEQFF.

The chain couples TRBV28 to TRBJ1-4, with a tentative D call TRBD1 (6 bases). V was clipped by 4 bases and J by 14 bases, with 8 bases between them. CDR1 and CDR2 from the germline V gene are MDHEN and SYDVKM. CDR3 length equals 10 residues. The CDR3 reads CASSSGALFF. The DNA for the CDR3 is TGTGCCAGCAGTTCAGGGGCTCTGTTTTTT.

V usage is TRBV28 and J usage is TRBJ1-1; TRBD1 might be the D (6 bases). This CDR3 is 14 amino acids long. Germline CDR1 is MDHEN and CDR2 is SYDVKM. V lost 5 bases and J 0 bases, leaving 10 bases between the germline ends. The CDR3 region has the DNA TGTGCCAGCAGTAGCCGGACAGTGAACACTGAAGCTTTCTTT. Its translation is CASSSRTVNTEAFF.

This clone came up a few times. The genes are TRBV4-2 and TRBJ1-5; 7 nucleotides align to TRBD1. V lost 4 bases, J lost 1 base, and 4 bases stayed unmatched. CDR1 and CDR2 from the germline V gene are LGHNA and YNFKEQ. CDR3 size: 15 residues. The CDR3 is CASSRTGDSNQPQHF. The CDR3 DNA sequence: TGTGCCAGCAGCCGAACAGGGGACAGCAATCAGCCCCAGCATTTT.

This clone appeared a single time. The CDR3 sequence is CASSTHPRQGRGYGYTF. The CDR3 region has the DNA TGTGCCAGCAGCACACACCCTCGGCAGGGGAGAGGCTATGGCTACACCTTC. V and J are TRBV7-9 and TRBJ1-2, with D perhaps TRBD1 (6 bases). The CDR3 loop spans 17 amino acids. Between the trimmed V and J ends, which lost 5 bases and 4 bases, there was a span of 23 bases. Germline-derived CDR1 and CDR2 are SEHNR and FQNEAQ (reference sequence).

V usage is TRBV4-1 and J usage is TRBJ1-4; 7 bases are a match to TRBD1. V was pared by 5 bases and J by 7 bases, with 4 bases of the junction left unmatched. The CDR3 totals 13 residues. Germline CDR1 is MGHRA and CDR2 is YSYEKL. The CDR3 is CASSDRAGEKLFF. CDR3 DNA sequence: TGCGCCAGCAGCGACAGGGCGGGTGAAAAACTGTTTTTT.

The CDR3, as DNA: TGTGCCACCAGCAGAGATAGGACAGGGGATGGCTACACCTTC. Protein: CATSRDRTGDGYTF. This rearrangement joins TRBV15 to TRBJ1-2; 9 positions agree with TRBD1. Looked up from germline, CDR1 is LNHNV and CDR2 is YYDKDF (reference sequence). V was pared by 0 bases and J by 6 bases, with 2 bases of the junction left unmatched. The CDR3 consists of 14 residues.

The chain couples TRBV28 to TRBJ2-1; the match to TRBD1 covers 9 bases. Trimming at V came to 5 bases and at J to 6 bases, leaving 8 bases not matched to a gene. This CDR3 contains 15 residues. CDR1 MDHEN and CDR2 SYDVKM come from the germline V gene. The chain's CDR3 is CASSPGTGHGNEQFF. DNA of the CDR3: TGTGCCAGCAGTCCTGGGACAGGGCACGGCAATGAGCAGTTCTTC.

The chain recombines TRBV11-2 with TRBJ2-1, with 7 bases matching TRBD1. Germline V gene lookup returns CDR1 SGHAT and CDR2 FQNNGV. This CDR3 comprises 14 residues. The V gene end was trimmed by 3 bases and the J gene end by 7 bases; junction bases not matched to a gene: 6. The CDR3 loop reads CASSFEGAFNEQFF. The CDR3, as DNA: TGTGCCAGCAGCTTTGAGGGGGCCTTTAATGAGCAGTTCTTC.

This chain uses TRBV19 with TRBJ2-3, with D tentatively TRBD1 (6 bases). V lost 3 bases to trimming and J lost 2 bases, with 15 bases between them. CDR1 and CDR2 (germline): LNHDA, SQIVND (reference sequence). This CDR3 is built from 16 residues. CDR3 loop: CASSIEVDRFTDTQYF. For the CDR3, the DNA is TGTGCCAGTAGTATTGAAGTGGACAGATTCACAGATACGCAGTATTTT.

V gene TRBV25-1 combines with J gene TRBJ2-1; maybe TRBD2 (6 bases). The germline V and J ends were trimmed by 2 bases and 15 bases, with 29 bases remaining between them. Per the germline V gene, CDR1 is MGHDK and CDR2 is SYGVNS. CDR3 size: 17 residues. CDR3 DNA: TGTGCCAGCAGTGAAGCGTTAGGGACTTCGAGGCCTGGTGGTACGTTCTTC. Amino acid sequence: CASSEALGTSRPGGTFF.

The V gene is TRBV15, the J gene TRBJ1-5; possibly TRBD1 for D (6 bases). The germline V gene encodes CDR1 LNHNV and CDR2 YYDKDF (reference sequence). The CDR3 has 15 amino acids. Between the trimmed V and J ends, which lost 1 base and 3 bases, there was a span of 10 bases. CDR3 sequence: CATSRGTGINQPQHF. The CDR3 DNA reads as TGTGCCACCAGCAGAGGAACAGGGATCAATCAGCCCCAGCATTTT.

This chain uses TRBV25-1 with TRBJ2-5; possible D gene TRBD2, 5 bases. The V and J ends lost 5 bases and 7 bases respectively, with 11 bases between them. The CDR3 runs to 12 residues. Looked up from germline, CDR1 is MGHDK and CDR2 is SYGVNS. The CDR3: CASSLAEGTQYF. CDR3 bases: TGTGCCAGCAGTCTGGCCGAGGGGACCCAGTACTTC.

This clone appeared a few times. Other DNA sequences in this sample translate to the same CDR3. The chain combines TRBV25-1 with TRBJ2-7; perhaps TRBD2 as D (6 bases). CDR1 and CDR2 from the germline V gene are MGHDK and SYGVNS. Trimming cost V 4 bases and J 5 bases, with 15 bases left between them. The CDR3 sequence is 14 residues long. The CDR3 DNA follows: TGTGCCAGCAGTGTAATGGGGGGTCCCAACGAGCAGTACTTC. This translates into CASSVMGGPNEQYF.

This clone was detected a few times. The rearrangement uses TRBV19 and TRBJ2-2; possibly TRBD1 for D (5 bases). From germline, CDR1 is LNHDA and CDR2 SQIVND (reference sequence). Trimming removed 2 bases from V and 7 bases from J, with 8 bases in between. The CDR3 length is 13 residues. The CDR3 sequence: CASSIRGGGELFF. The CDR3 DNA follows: TGTGCCAGTAGTATAAGGGGTGGCGGGGAGCTGTTTTTT. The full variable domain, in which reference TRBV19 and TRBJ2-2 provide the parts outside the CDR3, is DGGITQSPKYLFRKEGQNVTLSCEQNLNHDAMYWYRQDPGQGLRLIYYSQIVNDFQKGDIAEGYSVSREKKESFPLTVTSAQKNPTAFYLCASSIRGGGELFFGEGSRLTVL.